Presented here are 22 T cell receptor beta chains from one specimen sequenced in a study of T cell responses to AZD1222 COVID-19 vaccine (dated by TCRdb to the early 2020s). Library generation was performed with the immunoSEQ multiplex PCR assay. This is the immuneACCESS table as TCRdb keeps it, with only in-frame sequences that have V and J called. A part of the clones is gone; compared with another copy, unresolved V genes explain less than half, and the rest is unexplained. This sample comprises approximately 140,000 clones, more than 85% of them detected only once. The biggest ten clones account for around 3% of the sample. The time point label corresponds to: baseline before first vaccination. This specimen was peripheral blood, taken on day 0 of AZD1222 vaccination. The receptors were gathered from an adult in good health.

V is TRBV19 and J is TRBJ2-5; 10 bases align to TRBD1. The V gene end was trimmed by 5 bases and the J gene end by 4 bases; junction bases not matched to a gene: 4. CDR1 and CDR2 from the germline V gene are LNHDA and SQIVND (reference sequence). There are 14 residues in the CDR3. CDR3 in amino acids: CASSDRGLGETQYF. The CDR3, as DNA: TGTGCCAGTAGTGACAGGGGGCTCGGAGAGACCCAGTACTTC. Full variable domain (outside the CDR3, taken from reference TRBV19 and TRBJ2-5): DGGITQSPKYLFRKEGQNVTLSCEQNLNHDAMYWYRQDPGQGLRLIYYSQIVNDFQKGDIAEGYSVSREKKESFPLTVTSAQKNPTAFYLCASSDRGLGETQYFGPGTRLLVL.

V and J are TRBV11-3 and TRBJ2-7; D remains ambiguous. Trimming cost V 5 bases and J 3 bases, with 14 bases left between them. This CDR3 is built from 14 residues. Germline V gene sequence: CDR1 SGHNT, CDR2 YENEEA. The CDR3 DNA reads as TGTGCCAGCAGCCCCATATCGGCAGACTACGAGCAGTACTTC. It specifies CASSPISADYEQYF.

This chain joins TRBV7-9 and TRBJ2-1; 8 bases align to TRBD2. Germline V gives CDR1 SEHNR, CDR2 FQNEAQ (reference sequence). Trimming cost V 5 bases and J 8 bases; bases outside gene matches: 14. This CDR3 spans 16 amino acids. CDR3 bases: TGTGCCAGCAGCCCCGGGAGGGCGCGGGATTCCGATGAGCAGTTCTTC. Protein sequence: CASSPGRARDSDEQFF.

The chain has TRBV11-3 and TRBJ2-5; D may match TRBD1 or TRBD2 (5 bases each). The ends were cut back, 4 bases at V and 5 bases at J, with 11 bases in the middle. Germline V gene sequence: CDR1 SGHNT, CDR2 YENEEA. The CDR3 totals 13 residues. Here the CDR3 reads CASSSGPVETQYF. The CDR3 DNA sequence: TGTGCCAGCAGCTCGGGACCCGTGGAGACCCAGTACTTC.

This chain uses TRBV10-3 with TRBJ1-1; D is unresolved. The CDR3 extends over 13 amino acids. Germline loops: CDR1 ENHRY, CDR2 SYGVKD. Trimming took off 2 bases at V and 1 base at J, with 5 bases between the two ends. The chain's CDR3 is CAISEKRNTEAFF. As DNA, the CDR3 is TGTGCCATCAGTGAGAAGAGGAACACTGAAGCTTTCTTT.

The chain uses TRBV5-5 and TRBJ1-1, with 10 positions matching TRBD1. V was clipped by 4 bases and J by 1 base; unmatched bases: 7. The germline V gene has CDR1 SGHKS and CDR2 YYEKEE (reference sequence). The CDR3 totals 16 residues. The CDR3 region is CASSPWGQGKNTEAFF. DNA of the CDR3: TGTGCCAGCAGCCCGTGGGGACAGGGGAAGAACACTGAAGCTTTCTTT.

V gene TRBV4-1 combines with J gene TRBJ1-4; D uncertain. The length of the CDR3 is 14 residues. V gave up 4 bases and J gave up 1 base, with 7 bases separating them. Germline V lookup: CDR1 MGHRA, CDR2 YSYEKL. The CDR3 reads CASSLWGTNEKLFF. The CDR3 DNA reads TGCGCCAGCAGCCTTTGGGGAACTAATGAAAAACTGTTTTTT.

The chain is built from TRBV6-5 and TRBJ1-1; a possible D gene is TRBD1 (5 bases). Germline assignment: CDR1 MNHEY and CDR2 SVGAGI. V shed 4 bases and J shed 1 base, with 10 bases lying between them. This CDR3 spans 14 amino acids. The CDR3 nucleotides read TGTGCCAGCAGTTTCAGGGTGGGGAACACTGAAGCTTTCTTT. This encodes CASSFRVGNTEAFF.

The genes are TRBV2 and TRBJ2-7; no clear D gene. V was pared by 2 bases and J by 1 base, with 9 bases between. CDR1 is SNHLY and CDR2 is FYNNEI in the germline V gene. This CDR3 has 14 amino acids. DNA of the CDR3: TGTGCCAGCAGTGAATATGTGTCTTCCTACGAGCAGTACTTC. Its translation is CASSEYVSSYEQYF.

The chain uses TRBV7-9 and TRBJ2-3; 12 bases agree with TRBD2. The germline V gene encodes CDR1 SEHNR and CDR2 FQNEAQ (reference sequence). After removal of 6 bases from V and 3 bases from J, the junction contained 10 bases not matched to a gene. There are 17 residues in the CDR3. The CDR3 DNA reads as TGTGCCAGCAGTCTATTCGGACTAGCGGGACCAACAGATACGCAGTATTTT. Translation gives CASSLFGLAGPTDTQYF.

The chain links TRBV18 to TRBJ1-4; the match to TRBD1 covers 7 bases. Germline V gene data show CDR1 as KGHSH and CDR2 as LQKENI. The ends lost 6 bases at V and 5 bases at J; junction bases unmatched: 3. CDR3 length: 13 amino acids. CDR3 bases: TGTGCCAGCTCCCCGGACAGGAATGAAAAACTGTTTTTT. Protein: CASSPDRNEKLFF.

For the CDR3, the DNA is TGTGCCAGCTCACCACCCCTAAGCGGGGGGGCCTGGAATGAGCAGTTCTTC. This translates into CASSPPLSGGAWNEQFF. The chain recombines TRBV18 with TRBJ2-1, with TRBD2 matching over 10 bases. V was clipped by 0 bases and J by 7 bases; unmatched bases: 9. The CDR3 spans 17 residues. CDR1 and CDR2 from the germline V gene are KGHSH and LQKENI.

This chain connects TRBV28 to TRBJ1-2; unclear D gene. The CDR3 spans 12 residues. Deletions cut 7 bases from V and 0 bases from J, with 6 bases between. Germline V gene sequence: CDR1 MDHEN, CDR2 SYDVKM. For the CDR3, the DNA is TGTGCCAGCATAACCGCTAACTATGGCTACACCTTC. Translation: CASITANYGYTF.

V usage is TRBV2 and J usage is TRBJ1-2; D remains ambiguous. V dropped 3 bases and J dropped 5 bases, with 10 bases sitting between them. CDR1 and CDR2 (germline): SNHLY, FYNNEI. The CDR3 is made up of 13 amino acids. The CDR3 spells CASSDSQRYGYTF. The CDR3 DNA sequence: TGTGCCAGCAGTGACAGCCAGAGATATGGCTACACCTTC.

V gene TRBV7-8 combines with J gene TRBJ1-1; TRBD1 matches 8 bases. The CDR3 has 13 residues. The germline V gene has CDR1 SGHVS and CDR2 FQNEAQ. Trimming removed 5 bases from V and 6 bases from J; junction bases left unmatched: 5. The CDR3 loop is CASSEQGEAEAFF. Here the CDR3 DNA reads TGTGCCAGCAGCGAACAGGGGGAGGCTGAAGCTTTCTTT.

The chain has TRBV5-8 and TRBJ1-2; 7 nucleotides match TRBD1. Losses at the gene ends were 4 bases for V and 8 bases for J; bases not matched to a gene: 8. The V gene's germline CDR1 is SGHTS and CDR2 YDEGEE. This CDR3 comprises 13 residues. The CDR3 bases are TGTGCCAGCAGCCCTATGAGACAGGGAGGCTACACCTTC. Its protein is CASSPMRQGGYTF.

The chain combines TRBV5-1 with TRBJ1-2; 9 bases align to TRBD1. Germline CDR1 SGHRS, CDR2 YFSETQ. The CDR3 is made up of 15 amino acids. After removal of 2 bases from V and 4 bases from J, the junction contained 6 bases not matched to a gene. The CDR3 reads CASSLDNRGPYGYTF. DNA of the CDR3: TGCGCCAGCAGCTTAGATAACAGGGGGCCCTATGGCTACACCTTC.

The CDR3 DNA reads TGTGCCACCAGCAGAGATTTTAACAGTAGAAACACCATATATTTT. Its translation is CATSRDFNSRNTIYF. The rearrangement joins TRBV15 to TRBJ1-3; D not certain. CDR1 and CDR2 (germline): LNHNV, YYDKDF (reference sequence). The CDR3 is made up of 15 amino acids. V lost 0 bases, J lost 5 bases, and 11 bases lay in between.

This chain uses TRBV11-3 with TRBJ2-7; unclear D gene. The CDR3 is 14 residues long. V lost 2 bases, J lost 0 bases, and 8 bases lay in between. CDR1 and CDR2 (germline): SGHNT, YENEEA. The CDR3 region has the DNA TGTGCCAGCAGCTTACTTCTGGGCTCCTACGAGCAGTACTTC. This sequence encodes CASSLLLGSYEQYF.

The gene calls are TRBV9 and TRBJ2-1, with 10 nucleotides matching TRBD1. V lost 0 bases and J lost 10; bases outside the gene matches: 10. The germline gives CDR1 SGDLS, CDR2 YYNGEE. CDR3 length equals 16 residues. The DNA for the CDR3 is TGTGCCAGCAGCGTAGGTGGACAGGGGGTACATGGGGAGCAGTTCTTC. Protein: CASSVGGQGVHGEQFF. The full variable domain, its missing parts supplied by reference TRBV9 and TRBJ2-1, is DSGVTQTPKHLITATGQRVTLRCSPRSGDLSVYWYQQSLDQGLQFLIQYYNGEERAKGNILERFSAQQFPDLHSELNLSSLELGDSALYFCASSVGGQGVHGEQFFGPGTRLTVL.

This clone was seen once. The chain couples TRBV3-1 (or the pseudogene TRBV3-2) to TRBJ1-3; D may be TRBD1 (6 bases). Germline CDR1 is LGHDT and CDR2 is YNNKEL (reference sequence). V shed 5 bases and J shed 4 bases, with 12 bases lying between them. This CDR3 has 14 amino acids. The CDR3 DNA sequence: TGTGCCAGCAGCTCCATCGGGGGCGGAAACACCATATATTTT. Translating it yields CASSSIGGGNTIYF.

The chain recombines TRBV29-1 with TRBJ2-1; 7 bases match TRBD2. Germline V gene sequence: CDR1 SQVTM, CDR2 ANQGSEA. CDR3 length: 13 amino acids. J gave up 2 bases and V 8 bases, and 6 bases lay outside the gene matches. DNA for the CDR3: TGCAGCTCCTCGGGAGGAGCCTACAATGAGCAGTTCTTC. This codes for CSSSGGAYNEQFF.